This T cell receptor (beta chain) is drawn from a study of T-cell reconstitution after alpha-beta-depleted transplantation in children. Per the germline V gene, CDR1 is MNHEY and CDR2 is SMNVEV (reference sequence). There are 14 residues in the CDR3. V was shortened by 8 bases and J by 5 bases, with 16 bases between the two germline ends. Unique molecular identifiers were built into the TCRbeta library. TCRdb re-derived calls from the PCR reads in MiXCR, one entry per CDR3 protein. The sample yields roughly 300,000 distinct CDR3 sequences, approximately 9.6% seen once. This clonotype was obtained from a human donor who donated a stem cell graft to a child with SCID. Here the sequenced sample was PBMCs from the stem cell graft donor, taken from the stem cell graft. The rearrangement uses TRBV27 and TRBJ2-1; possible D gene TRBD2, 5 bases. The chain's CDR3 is CASQTAGRNNEQFF. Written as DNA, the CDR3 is TGTGCCAGCCAAACCGCGGGTCGCAACAATGAGCAGTTCTTC.